Listed here are 27 T cell receptor beta chains from one sample, sequenced in a study of cytomegalovirus exposure and HLA in healthy donors. A multiplex PCR was run with 60 Vbeta primers and 13 Jbeta primers. Assay: immunoSEQ multiplex PCR; the TCRdb copy retains only in-frame clones and omits some. This table has about 190,000 clones, more than 70% appearing once. Sequencing used PBMCs. The receptor set was obtained from a man between 40 and 49 years old in good health and CMV-seropositive.

J is TRBJ2-1 and V is TRBV11-2, with D maybe TRBD2 (6 bases). Per germline, CDR1 SGHAT and CDR2 FQNNGV. Trimming shortened V by 4 bases and J by 3 bases, and 13 bases separated the two germline ends. The CDR3 is made up of 15 amino acids. The chain's CDR3 is CASSSSGLIYNEQFF. In DNA form, the CDR3 reads TGTGCCAGCAGCTCTTCGGGACTGATCTACAATGAGCAGTTCTTC.

Turning to this clone: No conserved phenylalanine or tryptophan ends this CDR3, so it is likely a read error. No DNA is shown, since the ends of the CDR3 on it are uncertain; the CDR3 is the one TCRdb lists. This chain connects TRBV6-1 to TRBJ2-7; the D call in the table, TRBD2, was not verified against the DNA. The CDR3 length is 12 residues, termini included. CDR1 is MNHNS, CDR2 SASEGT, per germline. The chain's CDR3 is CASSLLAGGPSL.

The CDR3 DNA reads as TGTGCCAGCAGCTGGCAAGGACTATCCTACGAGCAGTACTTC. Translation: CASSWQGLSYEQYF. The V gene is TRBV7-2, the J gene TRBJ2-7, with a possible D match to TRBD2 (6 bases). With 4 bases removed from V and 1 base from J, the gap between germline ends came to 11 bases. This CDR3 comprises 14 residues. In germline, CDR1 is SGHTA, CDR2 FQGNSA.

The chain joins TRBV21-1 to TRBJ1-2. TRBV21-1 is labeled a pseudogene. CDR3 size: 11 residues. The CDR3 spells CATPSRSGYTF. DNA of the CDR3: TGTGCCACCCCTTCTCGTTCGGGCTACACCTTC.

This clone was observed once. This chain connects TRBV6-1 to TRBJ1-1; TRBD1 agrees at 9 bases. This CDR3 comprises 15 residues. Germline assignment: CDR1 MNHNS and CDR2 SASEGT. V shed 6 bases, J shed 5 bases, and the junction held 10 bases outside the gene matches. For the CDR3, the DNA is TGTGCCAGCAGAATCTCGGGACAGGGAAAAACTGAAGCTTTCTTT. This sequence encodes CASRISGQGKTEAFF.

The chain is built from TRBV14 and TRBJ1-1; D is uncertain. The V end was cut by 4 bases, the J end by 0 bases, with 18 bases between. The CDR3 totals 17 residues. Germline values: CDR1 SGHDN, CDR2 FVKESK. The CDR3 reads CASSPRGGFVMNTEAFF. As DNA, the CDR3 is TGTGCCAGCAGCCCTCGGGGAGGGTTCGTCATGAACACTGAAGCTTTCTTT.

V gene TRBV19 combines with J gene TRBJ1-5; a possible D gene is TRBD1 (5 bases). CDR1 is LNHDA, CDR2 SQIVND, per germline (reference sequence). V shed 3 bases and J shed 6 bases, with 15 bases lying between them. The CDR3 covers 15 residues. The DNA for the CDR3 is TGTGCCAGTAGTATTTCCCCCCAGGGAACTCAGCCCCAGCATTTT. Its protein product is CASSISPQGTQPQHF.

V and J are TRBV20-1 and TRBJ1-1; D gene ambiguous. The CDR3 has 8 residues. V was trimmed by 6 bases and J by 10 bases, leaving 6 bases between them. In germline, CDR1 is DFQATT, CDR2 SNEGSKA (reference sequence). CDR3 nucleotides: TGCAGTGCCACGGGAGCTTTCTTT. Amino acids: CSATGAFF.

V gene TRBV4-3 combines with J gene TRBJ2-7; D may be TRBD1 (5 bases). Germline CDR1 LGHNA, CDR2 YSLEER. V lost 0 bases to trimming and J lost 4 bases, with 10 bases between them. This CDR3 has 14 amino acids. In DNA, the CDR3 is TGCGCCAGCAGCCAAGATCATCAGGGATACGAGCAGTACTTC. Its protein is CASSQDHQGYEQYF.

This chain connects TRBV5-1 to TRBJ1-2; 9 bases match TRBD1. The germline V gene encodes CDR1 SGHRS and CDR2 YFSETQ. The V and J ends lost 3 bases and 7 bases, in that order; junction bases with no gene match: 10. The CDR3 length is 15 residues. The chain's CDR3 is CASSSLPGQGGGYTF. CDR3 nucleotide sequence: TGCGCCAGCAGCTCGCTTCCGGGACAGGGAGGTGGCTACACCTTC.

V usage is TRBV5-1 and J usage is TRBJ1-1; D not resolved. The V gene lost 0 bases and the J gene lost 5 bases, with 17 bases spanning the gap. Germline V gene lookup returns CDR1 SGHRS and CDR2 YFSETQ. This CDR3 region has 16 residues. In nucleotides, the CDR3 is TGCGCCAGCAGCTTGGTCTCAGGAGGAGTAGGTACTGAAGCTTTCTTT. It yields the protein CASSLVSGGVGTEAFF.

This rearrangement joins TRBV5-4 to TRBJ2-7; 11 bases map to TRBD1. V shed 4 bases, J shed 3 bases, and the junction held 6 bases outside the gene matches. Germline CDR1 is SGHNT and CDR2 is YYREEE (reference sequence). The CDR3 is made up of 15 amino acids. This CDR3 is CASSHPGQGVYEQYF. The CDR3 nucleotides read TGTGCCAGCAGCCACCCGGGACAGGGGGTCTACGAGCAGTACTTC.

The rearrangement joins TRBV9 to TRBJ2-1; 8 bases align to TRBD1. Germline V lookup: CDR1 SGDLS, CDR2 YYNGEE. The CDR3 consists of 15 residues. V was clipped by 7 bases and J by 4 bases; unmatched bases: 10. The CDR3 coding sequence is TGTGCCAGCGCGCTTACAGGGGGAAAGTACAATGAGCAGTTCTTC. The encoded protein is CASALTGGKYNEQFF.

The gene calls are TRBV15 and TRBJ2-1; 7 nucleotides line up with TRBD1. The CDR3 loop spans 15 amino acids. Germline V gene data show CDR1 as LNHNV and CDR2 as YYDKDF (reference sequence). V trimming: 5 bases; J trimming: 8 bases; junction bases outside the gene matches: 12. In DNA form, the CDR3 reads TGTGCCACCAGCCTCCCCCGACAGGGAGTTCATGAGCAGTTCTTC. This codes for CATSLPRQGVHEQFF. The variable domain in full, with the rest retrieved from reference TRBV15 and TRBJ2-1, is DAMVIQNPRYQVTQFGKPVTLSCSQTLNHNVMYWYQQKSSQAPKLLFHYYDKDFNNEADTPDNFQSRRPNTSFCFLDIRSPGLGDTAMYLCATSLPRQGVHEQFFGPGTRLTVL.

The chain combines TRBV7-2 with TRBJ2-1; TRBD2 matches at 13 bases. The CDR3 covers 17 residues. Germline-derived CDR1 and CDR2 are SGHTA and FQGNSA. V lost 2 bases, J lost 2 bases, and 3 bases stayed unmatched. The CDR3 loop reads CASSLIGTSGTYNEQFF. CDR3 nucleotides: TGTGCCAGCAGCTTAATAGGGACTAGCGGGACCTACAATGAGCAGTTCTTC.

This chain connects TRBV7-6 to TRBJ2-3; possibly TRBD1 for D (5 bases). V lost 2 bases and J lost 2, with 8 bases in between. Germline CDR1 reads SGHVS; CDR2 reads FNYEAQ. This CDR3 has 14 amino acids. The CDR3 DNA is TGTGCCAGCAGCTTAAAGGGGTTCACAGATACGCAGTATTTT. Amino acids: CASSLKGFTDTQYF.

The chain employs TRBV30 and TRBJ2-1, with D tentatively TRBD2 (5 bases). The CDR3 has 14 residues. The V gene's germline CDR1 is GTSNPN and CDR2 SVGIG (reference sequence). V dropped 6 bases and J dropped 3 bases, with 15 bases sitting between them. The DNA for the CDR3 is TGTGCCTGCGTGAGGGCTGCTCACTACAATGAGCAGTTCTTC. The encoded protein is CACVRAAHYNEQFF. The full variable domain, in which reference TRBV30 and TRBJ2-1 provide the parts outside the CDR3, is SQTIHQWPATLVQPVGSPLSLECTVEGTSNPNLYWYRQAAGRGLQLLFYSVGIGQISSEVPQNLSASRPQDRQFILSSKKLLLSDSGFYLCACVRAAHYNEQFFGPGTRLTVL.

V usage is TRBV5-3 and J usage is TRBJ2-7; 7 nucleotides line up with TRBD1. TRBV5-3 is an open reading frame, and its role is uncertain. The V segment lost 4 bases and the J segment 3 bases; nucleotides outside the gene matches: 4. CDR3 length equals 13 residues. The CDR3 region has the DNA TGTGCCAGAAGCAGGGACAGCAGCTACGAGCAGTACTTC. It specifies CARSRDSSYEQYF.

The genes are TRBV28 and TRBJ2-7; 13 bases fit TRBD2. Unmatched junction bases numbered 14, after V lost 5 bases and J lost 1 base. Germline assignment: CDR1 MDHEN and CDR2 SYDVKM. The CDR3 contains 19 residues. For the CDR3, the DNA is TGTGCCAGCAGTACCCCCCTCCCCCGGGGACTAGCGGGGTCCTACGAGCAGTACTTC. It encodes CASSTPLPRGLAGSYEQYF. Full variable domain (rest looked up from reference TRBV28 and TRBJ2-7): DVKVTQSSRYLVKRTGEKVFLECVQDMDHENMFWYRQDPGLGLRLIYFSYDVKMKEKGDIPEGYSVSREKKERFSLILESASTNQTSMYLCASSTPLPRGLAGSYEQYFGPGTRLTVT.

This clone showed up just once. J is TRBJ2-5 and V is TRBV5-1; TRBD2 aligns across 9 bases. J was trimmed by 3 bases and V by 4 bases; bases with no gene match: 4. This CDR3 comprises 14 residues. Germline CDR1 SGHRS, CDR2 YFSETQ. The CDR3 loop reads CASSPVAGEETQYF. As DNA, the CDR3 is TGCGCCAGCAGCCCGGTAGCGGGGGAAGAGACCCAGTACTTC.

J is TRBJ2-7 and V is TRBV5-1, with 9 bases fitting TRBD1. The length of the CDR3 is 13 residues. Looked up from germline, CDR1 is SGHRS and CDR2 is YFSETQ. J gave up 8 bases and V 3 bases, and 6 bases lay outside the gene matches. CDR3 residues: CASSSPGTGKQYF. The CDR3 bases are TGCGCCAGCAGCTCCCCGGGGACAGGGAAGCAGTACTTC.

V is TRBV6-1 and J is TRBJ1-2; D is unresolved. Germline CDR1 and CDR2: MNHNS and SASEGT. There are 12 residues in the CDR3. V lost 6 bases and J 3 bases, leaving 8 bases between the germline ends. Written as DNA, the CDR3 is TGTGCCAGCAGCCCAGATTACTATGGCTACACCTTC. This encodes CASSPDYYGYTF.

This clone has more than one count but fewer than ten. The chain employs TRBV5-8 and TRBJ1-2, with a weak D call TRBD1 (6 bases). Per the germline V gene, CDR1 is SGHTS and CDR2 is YDEGEE. The length of the CDR3 is 13 residues. The V gene lost 2 bases and the J gene lost 7 bases, with 12 bases spanning the gap. CDR3 bases: TGTGCCAGCAGCTTTTACAGGGCGGGTGGCTACACCTTC. Protein sequence: CASSFYRAGGYTF.

The chain combines TRBV7-7 with TRBJ2-3; D gene uncertain. The CDR3 totals 13 residues. Germline loops: CDR1 SSHAT, CDR2 FNYEAQ (reference sequence). Trimming pared 3 bases from V and 2 bases from J, leaving 6 bases between. As DNA, the CDR3 is TGTGCCAGCAGCTTCCAGTTCACAGATACGCAGTATTTT. This sequence encodes CASSFQFTDTQYF.

The J gene is TRBJ1-1, the V gene TRBV11-1, with TRBD1 as a possible D gene (5 bases). V was trimmed by 6 bases and J by 5 bases, leaving 16 bases between them. The germline gives CDR1 SGHAT, CDR2 FQDESV (reference sequence). The CDR3 is 14 amino acids. The CDR3 nucleotides read TGTGCCAGCAGTTCAGGGCGGGGAAGGACTGAAGCTTTCTTT. Its translation: CASSSGRGRTEAFF.

The V call is TRBV28, the J call TRBJ2-7; TRBD1 might be the D (6 bases). CDR3 length: 14 residues. V lost 7 bases and J lost 1, with 14 bases in between. CDR1 MDHEN and CDR2 SYDVKM come from the germline V gene. CDR3 sequence: CASTTPGQSYEQYF. CDR3 DNA sequence: TGTGCCAGCACCACCCCCGGACAGTCCTACGAGCAGTACTTC. The variable domain in full, with the rest retrieved from reference TRBV28 and TRBJ2-7, is DVKVTQSSRYLVKRTGEKVFLECVQDMDHENMFWYRQDPGLGLRLIYFSYDVKMKEKGDIPEGYSVSREKKERFSLILESASTNQTSMYLCASTTPGQSYEQYFGPGTRLTVT.

The V gene is TRBV21-1, the J gene TRBJ2-5; the tabulated D call, TRBD1, remains unverified against the DNA. TRBV21-1 is marked as a pseudogene. The CDR3 loop spans 18 amino acids. Here the CDR3 reads CASSHTRVETGINKGQYF. The CDR3 DNA reads as TGTGCCAGCAGCCACACTAGGGTGGAGACAGGGATTAACAAGGGCCAGTACTTC.